This T cell receptor beta chain was profiled in a study of cytomegalovirus exposure and HLA in healthy donors (dated by TCRdb to 2015 to 2018). With respect to the entire study: An earlier analysis of 550 to 700 of the donors reported 250 to 300 Gb of sequence data and 100 million to 140 million unique TCR beta sequences from about 179 million T cells. An early release that covered several hundred HLA-typed donors contained around 300 gigabases of sequencing data and 80 million or so unique TCR sequences. The genetic ancestry cluster associated with self-reported Caucasian donors included about 84% of the 398 genotyped donors. The study was designed to test whether signatures of past pathogen exposure could be identified by cataloging public T cell receptors. The study used immunosequencing to profile the T cell repertoires of 600 to 850 subjects and linked those repertoires to cytomegalovirus serostatus. Besides the first cohort of some 670 subjects, a separate validation cohort made up of 90 to 150 different subjects was used. High-throughput TCR immunosequencing, statistical association of individual TCRs with disease status, and machine learning were combined to predict cytomegalovirus infection status. A later analysis re-examined previously published TCR beta repertoires from more than 550 donors and added high-resolution HLA genotyping to investigate patterns of TCR occurrence. In the later analysis, no new phenotypic data were used to find candidate immune exposures; instead, reliance was placed on TCR beta sequences and their occurrence across donors. An earlier analysis of 500 to 750 of the donors applied high-throughput TCR beta sequencing to assess whether each TCR beta V gene segment acted as functional or pseudogenic. Donor age, sex, ethnicity and CMV serostatus were compiled alongside the repertoire data. In a later genetic analysis, genome-wide SNP genotypes for about three fifths of the roughly 670 donors were used, and that subset was treated as a discovery cohort. Every discovery cohort repertoire had been produced on one sequencing platform. HLA typing included class I and class II loci at four-digit resolution. The number of typed donors differed by locus: roughly 620-630 for A, B, C, DRB1 and DQB1; approximately 530 for DQA1; 606 for DPA1; and approximately 450 for DPB1. Because of strong linkage in the cohort, four or five DR-DQ haplotypes were treated as single units for association and clustering. Among about 370 genotyped donors of the cohort, an average of approximately 220,000 unique TCR beta nucleotide sequences was sequenced per donor, of which roughly 17% were non-productive. What the research found in general, with its limitations: Compared with equally common non-associated chains, HLA-associated TCR beta chains in a later analysis were more clonally expanded and had lower generation probabilities. It was suggested by the authors that the approach could potentially be generalized to other disease states and immunological phenotypes. In a later genetic analysis, a missense DCLRE1C variant was associated with V-gene and J-gene trimming of TCR beta chains, and the association was replicated in an independent cohort. Sequencing depth was assumed to be roughly uniform across donors in the presence/absence analyses, though that assumption may not hold. According to a later analysis, TCR association rates differed among HLA loci, with DRB1 alleles showing the most associated TCRs and HLA-C alleles showing the fewest. Most TCR sequences were seen in very few donors, while some public TCRs were found in many individuals. Because HLA typing was missing for some donors at each locus, association tests included only the typed subset. Immune exposure information for the cohort was limited to CMV serostatus. Correlated functional status among segregating V segments might reflect linkage disequilibrium, but an unknown experimental factor could not be ruled out. Several of the top co-occurrence clusters appeared to be linked to parvovirus B19, influenza, CMV and Epstein-Barr virus, according to a later analysis. In vitro tests confirmed that a few of the cytomegalovirus-associated TCR beta chains recognize cytomegalovirus antigens. When HLA alleles, especially DR and DQ, strongly co-occurred, TCR associations were difficult to assign to individual alleles. Compared with the 666-donor mean, donors in an Asian-associated ancestry cluster had fewer N-insertions in productive TCRs, according to a later genetic analysis. This cohort had only TCR beta chains sequenced, and the lack of alpha or paired-chain data limited which features could be detected. A cluster of highly shared sequence variants was judged likely to represent a technical artifact of the sequencing pipeline. A later analysis found that most CMV-associated TCR beta chains appeared HLA-restricted, with HLA associations seemingly driven largely by CMV exposure. A further reported finding was that TCR beta sequences accurately predicted the HLA-A and HLA-B alleles for most subjects in the first cohort. A total of fewer than 200 TCR beta chains were listed by the study as associated with cytomegalovirus. The classifier was reported to diagnose cytomegalovirus status with high specificity and sensitivity in both the original and validation cohorts. In an earlier analysis of 450 to 750 of the donors, most TCR beta V segments appeared in productive rearrangements about 87% or about 30% of the time, broadly matching IMGT annotations. The 87-base-pair reads could not distinguish some IMGT-functional V segments, including TRBV6-2 and TRBV6-3, so those segments were excluded. In a later analysis, about 17,000 TCR beta sequences were associated with specific HLA alleles at a false discovery rate of 0.05. The earlier analysis of fewer than 750 of the donors excluded some 16 rarely observed V segments, including chromosome 9 orphons, because counts were too low.

In total, 666 healthy bone marrow donors made up the cohort. All cohort members were sampled while nominally healthy, although unrecorded immune exposures were likely present. The donor was CMV seropositive and belonged to the group of more than 250 seropositive cohort members. A peripheral blood sample was collected from each donor, and TCR beta sequencing was performed on peripheral blood mononuclear cells. The Qiagen DNeasy Blood Extraction Kit was used to extract genomic DNA from the blood cell samples. Library creation used the immunoSEQ multiplex PCR assay. A mixture of 60 forward primers for TCR Vbeta segments and 13 reverse primers for TCR Jbeta segments was used in the multiplex PCR. A multiplex PCR assay on genomic DNA amplified the CDR3 region of rearranged TCR beta genes. On the Illumina HiSeq System, the amplified TCR beta libraries were sequenced as 87-base-pair reads. The source study handled its data this way. In a later analysis, 70 million to 95 million unique TCR beta chains were counted across the roughly 670 repertoires, and roughly 10 million of these chains were shared by at least two donors. Raw reads were error-corrected and collapsed into unique sequences with a nearest-neighbor algorithm that merged closely related sequences to remove PCR and sequencing errors. V, D and J gene segments were assigned by aligning CDR3 sequences to IMGT reference sequences. For a sequence to be retained, a match of at least six nucleotides to both a V gene segment and a J gene segment was required. Rearrangements were classified as productive when the CDR3 lacked stop codons and remained in frame with V and J, and all other rearrangements were classified as non-productive. CDR3 was defined according to IMGT convention as the region running from the second conserved V-encoded cysteine to the conserved J-encoded phenylalanine. The earlier analysis of 450 to 750 of the donors excluded any sequence lacking an unambiguous match to a single V gene segment. An earlier analysis of 587 of the donors classified V segments as functional when productive rearrangements were above 56.7% and as segregating when the standard deviation between donors was above 5%. To diagnose cytomegalovirus status from the catalog of TCR beta chain sequences, a statistical classification framework was built. V and J gene assignment, in a later analysis, came from comparing TCR nucleotide sequences with IMGT/GENE-DB human TR gene sequences. Using the TCRdist pipeline, a later analysis assigned CDR3 sequences along with most-parsimonious VDJ recombination scenarios. A later analysis defined each TCR beta chain by its CDR3 amino acid sequence plus V-gene family, and excluded reads lacking a unique V-gene family. In a later analysis, 500 to 700 highly shared, low-generation-probability nucleotide sequences were removed to address suspected cross-contamination and a sequencing artifact. In a later analysis, a clonal expansion index for each public chain was calculated from normalized within-repertoire ranks of inferred template counts. A later analysis computed generation probabilities with a VDJ recombination model fitted to out-of-frame rearrangements, and checked the results against IGoR. Hypergeometric tests were used in a later analysis to score TCR-TCR, TCR-HLA and TCR-CMV co-occurrence, with a repertoire-size bias correction applied to the TCR pairs. To estimate false discovery rates, a later analysis permuted the HLA or CMV assignments 20 times. A later analysis grouped co-occurring TCRs with DBSCAN, adding TCRdist sequence similarity when clustering within HLA-allele-positive subsets. Repertoires with fewer than 30,000 or more than 120,000 public chains were left out of co-occurrence clustering, as were five repertoires with anomalous nucleotide sharing. Entries here come from immuneACCESS through TCRdb and include only in-frame sequences with V and J called. Some clones fail to appear in such tables; in the studies checked, an unresolved V gene covers under half of the shortfall, and the cause of the remainder is unknown. The DNA was the basis for D and trimming; V, J and clone size are from that table. The sample table records 150,000 to 200,000 clones; 80% to 85% of these occur just once. The top ten clonotypes cover about 2% of the sample.

In regard to this clone: Its antigen target is currently unknown. No base-level quality is on record; no much larger clone is a single base apart.

Measured from the cysteine to the phenylalanine, the CDR3 is 18 residues long. The read is trimmed to its CDR3 DNA, 54 bases read in frame from base 1. The germline V and J ends show losses of 7 bases and 12 bases respectively, and no gene match explains 25 bases of the junction. CDR1 is given as SNHLY and CDR2 as FYNNEI, both from the germline V gene. The sequence joins TRBV2 to TRBJ2-1, with 9 bases matching TRBD1. This clonotype was sampled from a woman under 30 in good health and CMV-seropositive. The sample was PBMCs. The CDR3 reads CASKRTLDPGQGGRGQFF. The DNA sequence reads TGTGCCAGCAAGCGGACCCTTGACCCGGGACAGGGCGGGCGCGGGCAGTTCTTC.